This passage covers 30 T cell receptor beta chains from one sample sequenced in a study of CD4 T cells in relation to SARS-CoV-2 and coronaviruses. The table came from immunoSEQ multiplex PCR; TCRdb's copy has only in-frame clones and leaves some out. Of about 20,000 clones in the sample, just under 80% were seen once. Unexposed donor CD4+ T cells date from about 2010-2019, before the COVID-19 pandemic. Isolation of CD4+ T cells took place after approximately 10 days in culture. Their target antigens are unknown. Sequenced input: CD4+ T cells from PBMCs, cultured in vitro. Receptors were obtained from a human donor in good health.

The chain carries TRBV12-5 and TRBJ2-2; maybe TRBD1 (6 bases). Trimming took 0 bases from V and 5 from J, leaving 16 bases between them. The CDR3 sequence is 17 residues long. Germline V gene data show CDR1 as LGHNT and CDR2 as FRNRAP. In DNA, the CDR3 is TGTGCTAGTGGTTTGGTAAAGTCGCTAGGGGGAACCGGGGAGCTGTTTTTT. It translates to CASGLVKSLGGTGELFF.

This clone was seen a single time. The J gene is TRBJ2-7, the V gene TRBV5-4, with 12 nucleotides matching TRBD2. Germline lookup yields CDR1 SGHNT and CDR2 YYREEE (reference sequence). CDR3 length: 16 residues. Trimming took 3 bases from V and 3 from J; bases not matched to a gene: 7. The chain's CDR3 is CASSSRTSGVNYEQYF. DNA for the CDR3: TGTGCCAGCAGCTCGCGGACTAGCGGGGTGAACTACGAGCAGTACTTC.

The chain uses TRBV24-1 and TRBJ2-3, with 10 bases that match TRBD1. The CDR3 has 15 residues. V lost 5 bases to trimming and J lost 3 bases; unmatched junction nucleotides: 4. Germline V gene lookup returns CDR1 KGHDR and CDR2 SFDVKD. CDR3 nucleotides: TGTGCCACCAGTGCCGTGGGACAGGGGACAGATACGCAGTATTTT. It translates to CATSAVGQGTDTQYF.

The chain has TRBV2 and TRBJ2-2, with a tentative D call TRBD1 (5 bases). The V end was cut by 6 bases, the J end by 5 bases, with 13 bases between. The CDR3 contains 14 residues. Per the germline V gene, CDR1 is SNHLY and CDR2 is FYNNEI. Written as DNA, the CDR3 is TGTGCCAGCAGAGGGGCAGAAACGACCGGGGAGCTGTTTTTT. Translating gives CASRGAETTGELFF. The full variable domain, rest sourced from reference TRBV2 and TRBJ2-2, is EPEVTQTPSHQVTQMGQEVILRCVPISNHLYFYWYRQILGQKVEFLVSFYNNEISEKSEIFDDQFSVERPDGSNFTLKIRSTKLEDSAMYFCASRGAETTGELFFGEGSRLTVL.

The V and J genes are TRBV29-1 and TRBJ2-4; 11 bases fit TRBD2. The CDR3 has 12 residues. From germline, CDR1 is SQVTM and CDR2 ANQGSEA. The ends lost 4 bases at V and 14 bases at J; junction bases unmatched: 7. This chain's CDR3 is CSVALAGETEYF. The CDR3 DNA reads as TGCAGCGTTGCACTAGCGGGAGAGACGGAGTACTTC.

The chain is built from TRBV28 and TRBJ1-2; D not certain. In germline, CDR1 is MDHEN, CDR2 SYDVKM. The ends were cut back, 3 bases at V and 3 bases at J, with 11 bases in the middle. The CDR3 loop spans 14 amino acids. In DNA, the CDR3 is TGTGCCAGCAGTTTTAACAGTCTTTACTATGGCTACACCTTC. Amino acid sequence: CASSFNSLYYGYTF.

This sequence joins TRBV9 and TRBJ1-2; 7 nucleotides align to TRBD1. The CDR3 contains 14 residues. Losses at the gene ends were 3 bases for V and 9 bases for J; bases not matched to a gene: 11. Germline CDR1 reads SGDLS; CDR2 reads YYNGEE. The CDR3 nucleotides read TGTGCCAGCAGCGGGGACAGATCGAGCGCGAGCTACACCTTC. Its translation is CASSGDRSSASYTF.

The chain recombines TRBV25-1 with TRBJ2-7, with 10 bases fitting TRBD2. The length of the CDR3 is 17 residues. V shed 3 bases, J shed 0 bases, and the junction held 8 bases outside the gene matches. CDR1 and CDR2 from the germline V gene are MGHDK and SYGVNS. CDR3 bases: TGTGCCAGCAGTGAGCGCCGACTAGCGGGCGGCTCCTACGAGCAGTACTTC. Translation gives CASSERRLAGGSYEQYF.

A few counts support this clone. The chain employs TRBV11-1 and TRBJ1-3, with D possibly matching TRBD1 (5 bases). With 5 bases removed from V and 3 bases from J, the gap between germline ends came to 11 bases. The germline gives CDR1 SGHAT, CDR2 FQDESV (reference sequence). The CDR3 totals 14 residues. The CDR3 reads CASSLDSRGNTIYF. The CDR3, as DNA: TGTGCCAGCAGCCTTGACAGCCGTGGAAACACCATATATTTT.

The chain couples TRBV2 to TRBJ1-6; no definite D call. The CDR3 length is 14 residues. Deletions cut 7 bases from V and 6 bases from J, with 13 bases between. Germline V gives CDR1 SNHLY, CDR2 FYNNEI. Here the CDR3 reads CASTVDTRNSPLHF. The CDR3 nucleotides read TGTGCCAGCACAGTCGACACCCGTAATTCACCCCTCCACTTT.

This chain links TRBV30 with TRBJ2-5; D is unclear. Germline CDR1 GTSNPN, CDR2 SVGIG (reference sequence). The CDR3 consists of 12 residues. V dropped 4 bases and J dropped 5 bases, with 11 bases sitting between them. Here the CDR3 reads CAWKLLGETQYF. CDR3 in DNA: TGTGCCTGGAAGCTCCTGGGGGAGACCCAGTACTTC.

This clone has only a few counts. The chain recombines TRBV7-9 with TRBJ2-7; TRBD2 might be the D (6 bases). The CDR3 loop spans 12 amino acids. V lost 3 bases, J lost 7 bases, and 10 bases lay in between. The germline V gene encodes CDR1 SEHNR and CDR2 FQNEAQ (reference sequence). This CDR3 reads CASSLGLGEQYF. CDR3 sequence (DNA): TGTGCCAGCAGCTTGGGACTGGGGGAGCAGTACTTC.

The count of this clone is one. The chain links TRBV27 to TRBJ1-4; D unresolved. V was cut by 3 bases and J by 0 bases, with 8 bases left in between. Per germline, CDR1 MNHEY and CDR2 SMNVEV (reference sequence). This CDR3 spans 15 amino acids. The CDR3 DNA sequence: TGTGCCAGCAGTTTTCTGGGAACAACTAATGAAAAACTGTTTTTT. Its protein is CASSFLGTTNEKLFF.

The chain links TRBV28 to TRBJ1-6; perhaps TRBD1 as D (5 bases). V gave up 5 bases and J gave up 15 bases, with 17 bases separating them. The CDR3 is 13 residues long. Germline V CDR1 and CDR2: MDHEN, SYDVKM. CDR3 region: CASSVSQALRLHF. CDR3 sequence (DNA): TGTGCCAGCAGTGTGTCACAGGCTCTTCGCCTCCACTTT.

The chain links TRBV3-1 (or the pseudogene TRBV3-2) to TRBJ2-4; a weak D match, TRBD1 (6 bases). The CDR3 runs 15 residues. V lost 4 bases and J 2 bases, leaving 12 bases between the germline ends. Per the germline V gene, CDR1 is LGHDT and CDR2 is YNNKEL (reference sequence). The CDR3 coding sequence is TGTGCCAGCAGCCGCAGGACAGTAACCAAAAACATTCAGTACTTC. This gives the protein CASSRRTVTKNIQYF.

The V call is TRBV9, the J call TRBJ2-2; D is unresolved. This CDR3 contains 16 residues. With 2 bases removed from V and 2 bases from J, the gap between germline ends came to 13 bases. Germline V gives CDR1 SGDLS, CDR2 YYNGEE. CDR3 amino acids: CASSVDVGPNTGELFF. CDR3 nucleotide sequence: TGTGCCAGCAGCGTCGATGTCGGTCCCAACACCGGGGAGCTGTTTTTT.

This sequence joins TRBV7-2 and TRBJ2-7; D is perhaps TRBD1 or TRBD2 (5 bases each). Trimming took off 2 bases at V and 7 bases at J, with 12 bases between the two ends. Germline V CDR1 and CDR2: SGHTA, FQGNSA. This CDR3 is built from 13 residues. The CDR3 coding sequence is TGTGCCAGCAGCTTATTTCTTGGGGGTGAGCAGTACTTC. Translation gives CASSLFLGGEQYF.

The chain links TRBV19 to TRBJ2-5; D is uncertain. The V and J ends lost 2 bases and 3 bases respectively, with 1 base between them. The CDR3 spans 11 residues. Germline V lookup: CDR1 LNHDA, CDR2 SQIVND (reference sequence). CDR3 in amino acids: CASSIKETQYF. The CDR3 region has the DNA TGTGCCAGTAGTATAAAAGAGACCCAGTACTTC.

Turning to this clone: No DNA is shown, since the ends of the CDR3 on it are uncertain; the CDR3 is the one TCRdb lists. The CDR3 sequence: CASSYSFGPGTIF. This chain uses TRBV6-5 with TRBJ1-1. The CDR3 has 13 amino acids, counting both end residues. Germline CDR1 MNHEY, CDR2 SVGAGI.

The V call is TRBV7-3, the J call TRBJ2-3, with 9 bases matching TRBD2. The V and J ends lost 5 bases and 1 base, in that order; junction bases with no gene match: 7. CDR3 size: 16 residues. Germline CDR1 SGHTA, CDR2 FQGTGA. CDR3 coding DNA: TGTGCCAGCAGCCGAGTCTTAGCGGGAGGCACAGATACGCAGTATTTT. It codes for CASSRVLAGGTDTQYF.

This sequence joins TRBV7-6 and TRBJ2-6; 12 bases fit TRBD1. The germline V gene has CDR1 SGHVS and CDR2 FNYEAQ. The CDR3 has 18 amino acids. V was clipped by 3 bases and J by 3 bases; unmatched bases: 6. CDR3 protein: CASSFGTGGISGANVLTF. The CDR3 nucleotides read TGTGCCAGCAGCTTTGGGACAGGGGGCATAAGTGGGGCCAACGTCCTGACTTTC.

The chain couples TRBV30 to TRBJ1-2, with D uncertain. The CDR3 sequence is 15 residues long. CDR1 is GTSNPN, CDR2 SVGIG, per germline (reference sequence). V was shortened by 0 bases and J by 8 bases, with 19 bases between the two germline ends. The CDR3 nucleotides read TGTGCCTGGAGTGTACTGGAAGAGGGTATGGGGGGCTACACCTTC. Translating it yields CAWSVLEEGMGGYTF.

On this clone itself: Germline is not matched at one junction end, which may reflect a read error. In DNA form, the CDR3 reads TGTGCCAGCAGCGGGGCAGGGGCTAACTATGGCTACATCTTC. Protein sequence: CASSGAGANYGYIF. This rearrangement joins TRBV2 to TRBJ1-2; the D gene is possibly TRBD1 (6 bases). In germline, CDR1 is SNHLY, CDR2 FYNNEI. The CDR3 contains 14 residues.

The chain recombines TRBV5-5 with TRBJ1-5, with D tentatively TRBD1 (5 bases). This CDR3 region has 13 residues. CDR1 SGHKS and CDR2 YYEKEE come from the germline V gene (reference sequence). Trimming stripped 0 bases from V and 5 bases from J, with 6 bases between. This CDR3 is CASSLVGDQPQHF. In DNA, the CDR3 is TGTGCCAGCAGCTTGGTAGGGGATCAGCCCCAGCATTTT. The full variable domain, rest sourced from reference TRBV5-5 and TRBJ1-5, is DAGVTQSPTHLIKTRGQQVTLRCSPISGHKSVSWYQQVLGQGPQFIFQYYEKEERGRGNFPDRFSARQFPNYSSELNVNALLLGDSALYLCASSLVGDQPQHFGDGTRLSIL.

This rearrangement joins TRBV10-3 to TRBJ2-1, with 14 bases identical to TRBD2. Germline CDR1 reads ENHRY; CDR2 reads SYGVKD. V was pared by 7 bases and J by 8 bases, with 13 bases of the junction left unmatched. This CDR3 region has 17 residues. CDR3: CAINRLAGGPGGDEQFF. The CDR3 DNA reads TGTGCCATCAATCGACTAGCGGGAGGGCCAGGAGGCGATGAGCAGTTCTTC.

The chain combines TRBV12-3 or TRBV12-4 with TRBJ1-4, with no clear D. The CDR3 length is 11 residues. The V end lost 1 base, the J end lost 8 bases, and 2 bases lay between the germline ends. The CDR3 here is CASSLGEKLFF. The DNA for the CDR3 is TGTGCCAGCAGTTTAGGAGAAAAACTGTTTTTT.

The rearrangement joins TRBV2 to TRBJ2-3, with 10 positions matching TRBD1. After removal of 6 bases from V and 4 bases from J, the junction contained 10 bases not matched to a gene. Germline-derived CDR1 and CDR2 are SNHLY and FYNNEI. This CDR3 has 16 residues. The CDR3 DNA follows: TGTGCCAGCAGAATGACAGGGGGCCACGGGTCAGATACGCAGTATTTT. Residues: CASRMTGGHGSDTQYF.

The rearrangement uses TRBV27 and TRBJ2-2; D unresolved. Trimming removed 3 bases at V and 0 bases at J, with 17 bases between. CDR1 and CDR2 from the germline V gene are MNHEY and SMNVEV (reference sequence). CDR3 length equals 18 residues. Here the CDR3 DNA reads TGTGCCAGCAGTTTGGTACGCCTCGCGACCGCGAACACCGGGGAGCTGTTTTTT. Translated: CASSLVRLATANTGELFF.

This clone was seen only once. The V and J genes are TRBV29-1 and TRBJ2-2; tentatively, D is TRBD1 or TRBD2 (6 bases each). This CDR3 has 19 amino acids. Trimming removed 0 bases at V and 5 bases at J, with 25 bases between. The V gene's germline CDR1 is SQVTM and CDR2 ANQGSEA. The CDR3 region has the DNA TGCAGCGTTGAAGAGGGGGGCTTTGGAGGGGTGTTTCGAACCGGGGAGCTGTTTTTT. This sequence encodes CSVEEGGFGGVFRTGELFF.

The table lists this clone with a few counts. The chain carries TRBV19 and TRBJ1-5; TRBD1 matches 7 bases. Germline V gives CDR1 LNHDA, CDR2 SQIVND (reference sequence). The CDR3 runs 16 residues. Trimming cost V 5 bases and J 6 bases; bases outside gene matches: 13. CDR3 bases: TGTGCCAGTAGTGATAGGGGACAGAGTAGCGGTCAGCCCCAGCATTTT. Protein: CASSDRGQSSGQPQHF.